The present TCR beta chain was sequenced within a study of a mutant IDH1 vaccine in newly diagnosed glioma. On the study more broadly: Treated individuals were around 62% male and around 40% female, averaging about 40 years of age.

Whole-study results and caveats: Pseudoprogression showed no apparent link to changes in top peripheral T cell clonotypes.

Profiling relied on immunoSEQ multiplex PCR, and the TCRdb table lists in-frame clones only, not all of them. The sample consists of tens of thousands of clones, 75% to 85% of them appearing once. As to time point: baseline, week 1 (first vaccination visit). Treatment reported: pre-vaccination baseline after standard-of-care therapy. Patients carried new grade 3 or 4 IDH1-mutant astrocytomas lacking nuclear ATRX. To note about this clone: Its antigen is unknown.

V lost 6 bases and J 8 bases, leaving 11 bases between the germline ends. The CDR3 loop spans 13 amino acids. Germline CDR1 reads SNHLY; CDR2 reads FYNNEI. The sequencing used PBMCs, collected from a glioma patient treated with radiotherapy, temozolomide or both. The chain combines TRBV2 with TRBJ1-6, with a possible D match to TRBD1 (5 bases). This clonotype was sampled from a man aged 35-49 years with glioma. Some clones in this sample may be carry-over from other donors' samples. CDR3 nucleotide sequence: TGTGCCAGCAGAGGGGAGAGTGATTCACCCCTCCACTTT. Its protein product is CASRGESDSPLHF.